Presented here are 23 T cell receptor beta chains from one specimen sequenced in a study of cytotoxic CD8 clonotypes in ibrutinib-treated CLL. The data were produced by immunoSEQ multiplex PCR, yet TCRdb's version contains in-frame clones alone and is incomplete. The repertoire holds over 25,000 clones, with 70% to 80% as singletons. The starting material was PBMCs, obtained after 36 months of ibrutinib treatment. The receptors shown here come from a human donor with chronic lymphocytic leukemia.

The chain joins TRBV7-3 to TRBJ2-2, with D perhaps matching TRBD2 (7 bases). This CDR3 is 14 amino acids long. The germline V gene has CDR1 SGHTA and CDR2 FQGTGA. V shed 2 bases and J shed 7 bases, with 11 bases lying between them. Here the CDR3 reads CASSLSGEGGELFF. The CDR3 nucleotides read TGTGCCAGCAGCTTATCAGGGGAGGGCGGGGAGCTGTTTTTT. The variable domain in full, completed from reference TRBV7-3 and TRBJ2-2, reads GAGVSQTPSNKVTEKGKYVELRCDPISGHTALYWYRQSLGQGPEFLIYFQGTGAADDSGLPNDRFFAVRPEGSVSTLKIQRTERGDSAVYLCASSLSGEGGELFFGEGSRLTVL.

J is TRBJ2-3 and V is TRBV5-6, with 12 bases aligning to TRBD2. J lost 2 bases, V lost 0 bases, and 7 bases had no gene match. CDR1 is SGHDT and CDR2 is YYEEEE in the germline V gene. The CDR3 length is 18 residues. The CDR3 loop reads CASSLEVGTSGYTDTQYF. CDR3 bases: TGTGCCAGCAGCTTGGAGGTAGGGACTAGCGGGTACACAGATACGCAGTATTTT.

This clone was seen a single time. V is TRBV7-3 and J is TRBJ2-5, with a tentative D call TRBD1 (5 bases). Germline V CDR1 and CDR2: SGHTA, FQGTGA. The CDR3 contains 13 residues. V lost 3 bases and J lost 1, with 6 bases in between. CDR3 sequence reads: CASSFQGQETQYF. The DNA of the CDR3 is TGTGCCAGCAGCTTCCAGGGCCAAGAGACCCAGTACTTC. The variable domain in full, with the rest retrieved from reference TRBV7-3 and TRBJ2-5, is GAGVSQTPSNKVTEKGKYVELRCDPISGHTALYWYRQSLGQGPEFLIYFQGTGAADDSGLPNDRFFAVRPEGSVSTLKIQRTERGDSAVYLCASSFQGQETQYFGPGTRLLVL.

The chain combines TRBV27 with TRBJ1-5; no definite D call. This CDR3 has 14 residues. V lost 3 bases to trimming and J lost 6 bases, with 12 bases between them. From germline, CDR1 is MNHEY and CDR2 SMNVEV (reference sequence). CDR3 in amino acids: CASSLAPDGQPQHF. The CDR3 DNA reads as TGTGCCAGCAGTTTGGCCCCGGATGGTCAGCCCCAGCATTTT.

This rearrangement joins TRBV6-5 to TRBJ2-1; the D gene could be TRBD1 or TRBD2 (5 bases each). This CDR3 has 15 amino acids. Trimming left V 5 bases short and J 7 bases short, with 18 bases between. Germline V gene sequence: CDR1 MNHEY, CDR2 SVGAGI. The CDR3 loop is CASSPPGWGWNEQFF. In DNA, the CDR3 is TGTGCCAGCAGTCCCCCGGGGTGGGGGTGGAATGAGCAGTTCTTC.

J is TRBJ1-2 and V is TRBV9; D ambiguous. V dropped 0 bases and J dropped 4 bases, with 13 bases sitting between them. Germline CDR1 reads SGDLS; CDR2 reads YYNGEE. This CDR3 spans 15 amino acids. The CDR3 sequence: CASSVGGGSSYGYTF. CDR3 nucleotide sequence: TGTGCCAGCAGCGTAGGAGGAGGCAGTTCCTATGGCTACACCTTC.

The V call is TRBV2, the J call TRBJ1-3; 7 bases fit TRBD1. Germline CDR1 is SNHLY and CDR2 is FYNNEI. The CDR3 has 15 residues. The J segment lost 4 bases and the V segment lost 4 bases, leaving 7 bases of the junction unmatched. Here the CDR3 DNA reads TGTGCCAGCAGTGCCCGACGACAGGGAGGAAACACCATATATTTT. It specifies CASSARRQGGNTIYF.

This clone has just one count. The chain combines TRBV6-9 with TRBJ1-2; tentatively, D is TRBD1 (6 bases). The CDR3 is 14 residues long. Germline CDR1 and CDR2: MNHGY and SVAAGI. The V and J ends lost 4 bases and 5 bases respectively, with 14 bases between them. CDR3 residues: CASSFSRGRYGYTF. In nucleotides, the CDR3 is TGTGCCAGCAGTTTTAGCAGGGGCCGGTATGGCTACACCTTC.

This sequence joins TRBV11-1 and TRBJ1-1; TRBD1 might be the D (5 bases). The germline CDR1 and CDR2 sequences are SGHAT and FQDESV (reference sequence). V lost 5 bases to trimming and J lost 0 bases, with 7 bases between them. CDR3 length: 13 residues. In DNA form, the CDR3 reads TGTGCCAGCAGCAGACAGTTGAACACTGAAGCTTTCTTT. This codes for CASSRQLNTEAFF.

The V gene is TRBV27, the J gene TRBJ1-1, with TRBD1 as a possible D gene (5 bases). Germline-derived CDR1 and CDR2 are MNHEY and SMNVEV (reference sequence). This CDR3 region has 14 residues. The germline V and J ends were trimmed by 1 base and 6 bases, with 12 bases remaining between them. The CDR3 bases are TGTGCCAGCAGTTTATTCCGGGGCGGCCCTGAAGCTTTCTTT. Its translation: CASSLFRGGPEAFF.

This clone was picked up a small number of times. The genes are TRBV6-5 and TRBJ1-6; TRBD1 matches at 11 bases. J gave up 10 bases and V 5 bases, and 7 bases lay outside the gene matches. Per germline, CDR1 MNHEY and CDR2 SVGAGI. The CDR3 runs to 15 residues. In DNA, the CDR3 is TGTGCCAGCAGTACCGGACAGGGGGCTGTCTCACCCCTCCACTTT. Protein: CASSTGQGAVSPLHF.

V and J are TRBV5-6 and TRBJ1-4, with unresolved D. V was trimmed by 5 bases and J by 7 bases, leaving 12 bases between them. This CDR3 contains 13 residues. Per the germline V gene, CDR1 is SGHDT and CDR2 is YYEEEE. The CDR3 reads CASSTPPSEKLFF. As DNA, the CDR3 is TGTGCCAGCAGTACCCCTCCGAGTGAAAAACTGTTTTTT.

J is TRBJ2-2 and V is TRBV19; D ambiguous. V lost 0 bases to trimming and J lost 4 bases, with 9 bases between them. CDR1 is LNHDA, CDR2 SQIVND, per germline (reference sequence). CDR3 length: 15 residues. The CDR3 loop reads CASSIERQPTGELFF. The CDR3 coding sequence is TGTGCCAGTAGTATAGAGCGACAACCCACCGGGGAGCTGTTTTTT.

This chain uses TRBV4-3 with TRBJ1-6, with 7 bases identical to TRBD1. The CDR3 is 15 amino acids. V gave up 0 bases and J gave up 10 bases; unmatched junction bases: 6. Germline values: CDR1 LGHNA, CDR2 YSLEER. The CDR3 loop is CASSQEGQLSSPLHF. Here the CDR3 DNA reads TGCGCCAGCAGCCAAGAGGGACAGCTCTCCTCACCCCTCCACTTT.

The rearrangement joins TRBV5-6 to TRBJ1-2, with D possibly being TRBD1 (5 bases). Trimming removed 4 bases at V and 4 bases at J, with 20 bases between. Germline-derived CDR1 and CDR2 are SGHDT and YYEEEE. The CDR3 spans 16 residues. The CDR3 region has the DNA TGTGCCAGCAGCGAAGCAGGGTTTTCAAATTTCTATGGCTACACCTTC. This translates into CASSEAGFSNFYGYTF.

The genes are TRBV25-1 and TRBJ2-5; 7 bases are a match to TRBD2. The V and J ends lost 1 base and 2 bases, in that order; junction bases with no gene match: 4. From germline, CDR1 is MGHDK and CDR2 SYGVNS. This CDR3 is 15 amino acids long. DNA of the CDR3: TGTGCCAGCAGTGAATCCCGGACTAGTCAAGAGACCCAGTACTTC. Protein: CASSESRTSQETQYF.

The rearrangement joins TRBV7-6 to TRBJ2-1, with D unclear. This CDR3 region has 13 residues. The V gene lost 1 base and the J gene lost 4 bases, with 5 bases spanning the gap. Germline CDR1 and CDR2: SGHVS and FNYEAQ. CDR3 protein: CASSLGRYNEQFF. DNA of the CDR3: TGTGCCAGCAGCTTAGGTAGATACAATGAGCAGTTCTTC.

The chain has TRBV5-1 and TRBJ1-6; D possibly corresponds to TRBD1 (5 bases). The CDR3 extends over 20 amino acids. Trimming removed 0 bases from V and 9 bases from J, with 28 bases in between. The germline gives CDR1 SGHRS, CDR2 YFSETQ. The CDR3 is CASSLVGTPPSSRLGSPLHF. The DNA of the CDR3 is TGCGCCAGCAGCTTGGTTGGGACTCCACCTTCGTCACGTTTAGGTTCACCCCTCCACTTT.

V usage is TRBV11-3 and J usage is TRBJ2-1; TRBD2 matches 8 bases. Germline-derived CDR1 and CDR2 are SGHNT and YENEEA. There are 15 residues in the CDR3. The V gene end was trimmed by 5 bases and the J gene end by 8 bases; junction bases not matched to a gene: 11. The CDR3 here is CASSGGGGWTDEQFF. The CDR3 coding sequence is TGTGCCAGCAGCGGAGGCGGGGGGTGGACTGATGAGCAGTTCTTC.

This chain links TRBV7-9 with TRBJ2-5; D is perhaps TRBD2 (5 bases). Trimming removed 6 bases from V and 5 bases from J, with 13 bases in between. CDR1 is SEHNR, CDR2 FQNEAQ, per germline (reference sequence). The CDR3 loop spans 13 amino acids. CDR3 sequence (DNA): TGTGCCAGCAGTCCACTAGTAGCGGAGACCCAGTACTTC. Translating gives CASSPLVAETQYF.

Only a few counts were recorded for this clone. The gene calls are TRBV7-3 and TRBJ2-2; 9 nucleotides line up with TRBD1. Looked up from germline, CDR1 is SGHTA and CDR2 is FQGTGA. This CDR3 contains 16 residues. Trimming removed 5 bases from V and 4 bases from J; junction bases left unmatched: 8. The CDR3 DNA is TGTGCCAGCAGCCCACCGGGACAGGGCCCCACCGGGGAGCTGTTTTTT. Its translation: CASSPPGQGPTGELFF.

This clone was found a few times. The V and J genes are TRBV2 and TRBJ2-5, with D possibly called TRBD1 or TRBD2 (5 bases each). This CDR3 contains 13 residues. Trimming stripped 4 bases from V and 5 bases from J, with 11 bases between. Per germline, CDR1 SNHLY and CDR2 FYNNEI. DNA for the CDR3: TGTGCCAGCAGTGCATACGAGGGGGAGACCCAGTACTTC. This codes for CASSAYEGETQYF. The whole variable domain, filled in from reference TRBV2 and TRBJ2-5, reads EPEVTQTPSHQVTQMGQEVILRCVPISNHLYFYWYRQILGQKVEFLVSFYNNEISEKSEIFDDQFSVERPDGSNFTLKIRSTKLEDSAMYFCASSAYEGETQYFGPGTRLLVL.

The chain combines TRBV7-3 with TRBJ2-5; D call uncertain. CDR1 and CDR2 (germline): SGHTA, FQGTGA. The V end was cut by 5 bases, the J end by 1 base, with 8 bases between. This CDR3 comprises 13 residues. CDR3 region: CASSDPTQETQYF. DNA of the CDR3: TGTGCCAGCAGCGACCCGACCCAAGAGACCCAGTACTTC.